These T cell receptor beta chains were read from a single sample in a study of shared clonotypes between healthy human individuals. Using immunoSEQ multiplex PCR, the repertoire was profiled, and TCRdb retains in-frame clones only, with some absent. The sample lists some 2.3 million clones, approximately 93% occurring once. The sequencing input was naive CD4+ T cells from PBMCs. The receptors come from a man aged 18 to 29 in good health. Some clones in this sample may be carry-over from other donors' samples. The CDR3 runs from the conserved cysteine through the conserved F or W.

j_call: TRBJ2-7
cdr3_length: 12
v_call: TRBV5-1
cdr3_aa: CASSSAHGEQYF

j_call: TRBJ1-5
cdr3_length: 15
v_call: TRBV2
cdr3_aa: CASSQTGQSNQPQHF

j_call: TRBJ1-2
cdr3_length: 18
v_call: TRBV11-2
cdr3_aa: CASSLEPGRQSYNYGYTF

j_call: TRBJ2-6
cdr3_length: 13
v_call: TRBV7-3
cdr3_aa: CASSSTGANVLTF

j_call: TRBJ2-7
cdr3_length: 13
v_call: TRBV5-1
cdr3_aa: CASSLVAGYEQYF

j_call: TRBJ2-1
cdr3_length: 13
v_call: TRBV6-4
cdr3_aa: CASSRQGGNEQFF

j_call: TRBJ2-3
cdr3_length: 15
v_call: TRBV28
cdr3_aa: CASSIPGQGHDTQYF

j_call: TRBJ1-4
cdr3_length: 14
v_call: TRBV5-6
cdr3_aa: CASSLGGRNEKLFF

j_call: TRBJ1-4
cdr3_length: 15
v_call: TRBV14
cdr3_aa: CASTPYRARGEKLFF

j_call: TRBJ2-2
cdr3_length: 14
v_call: TRBV29-1
cdr3_aa: CSVKKGEGTGELFF

j_call: TRBJ2-2
cdr3_length: 16
v_call: TRBV30
cdr3_aa: CAWSIKRGGGTGELFF

j_call: TRBJ1-5
cdr3_length: 10
v_call: TRBV21-1
cdr3_aa: CASMVEPQHF

j_call: TRBJ1-5
cdr3_length: 17
v_call: TRBV27
cdr3_aa: CASSSLGVRPGNQPQHF

j_call: TRBJ2-7
cdr3_length: 14
v_call: TRBV27
cdr3_aa: CASSLGLAAHEQYF

j_call: -
cdr3_length: 20
v_call: TRBV4-2
cdr3_aa: CASSQPSGTPHGKLSYEQYF

j_call: TRBJ1-1
cdr3_length: 14
v_call: TRBV4-1
cdr3_aa: CASSQPTRNTEAFF

j_call: TRBJ2-7
cdr3_length: 14
v_call: TRBV28
cdr3_aa: CASSLLGPTYEQYF

j_call: TRBJ1-4
cdr3_length: 17
v_call: TRBV5-1
cdr3_aa: CASSSGSGQAFSEKLFF

j_call: TRBJ1-2
cdr3_length: 14
v_call: TRBV28
cdr3_aa: CASSLSPGHVSYTF

j_call: TRBJ2-7
cdr3_length: 14
v_call: TRBV5-4
cdr3_aa: CASSAGTSSGEQYF

j_call: TRBJ2-1
cdr3_length: 19
v_call: TRBV7-9
cdr3_aa: CASSLILGLAGGGGNEQFF

j_call: TRBJ1-4
cdr3_length: 15
v_call: TRBV5-1
cdr3_aa: CASSPGQGSDEKLFF

j_call: TRBJ2-2
cdr3_length: 16
v_call: TRBV25-1
cdr3_aa: CASSERLQGGAGELFF

j_call: TRBJ2-1
cdr3_length: 15
v_call: TRBV9
cdr3_aa: CASSPIAYSYNEQFF

j_call: TRBJ2-1
cdr3_length: 15
v_call: TRBV21-1
cdr3_aa: CASSIGAGTLNEQFF

j_call: TRBJ2-3
cdr3_length: 16
v_call: TRBV7-3
cdr3_aa: CASSLTGTRGTDTQYF

j_call: TRBJ2-2
cdr3_length: 15
v_call: TRBV5-8
cdr3_aa: CASSAGTGPTGELFF

j_call: TRBJ2-3
cdr3_length: 17
v_call: TRBV5-1
cdr3_aa: CASSLSGTSGSRHTQYF